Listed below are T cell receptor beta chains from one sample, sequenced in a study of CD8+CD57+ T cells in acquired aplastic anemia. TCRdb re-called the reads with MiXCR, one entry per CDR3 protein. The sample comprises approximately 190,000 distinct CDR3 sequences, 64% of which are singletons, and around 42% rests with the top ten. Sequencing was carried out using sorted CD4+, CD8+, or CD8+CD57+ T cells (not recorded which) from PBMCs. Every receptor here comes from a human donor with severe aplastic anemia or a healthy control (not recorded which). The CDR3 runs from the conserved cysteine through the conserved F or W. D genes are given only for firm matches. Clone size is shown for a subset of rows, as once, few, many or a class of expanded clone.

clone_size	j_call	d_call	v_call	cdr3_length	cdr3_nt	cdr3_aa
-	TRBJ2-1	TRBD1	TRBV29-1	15	TGCAGCGTTGGGGGGACAGGGGAGGGGTACAATGAGCAGTTCTTC	CSVGGTGEGYNEQFF
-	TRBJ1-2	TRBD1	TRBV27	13	TGTGCCAGCGGGGACAGCATTAACTATGGCTACACCTTC	CASGDSINYGYTF
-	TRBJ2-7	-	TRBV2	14	TGTGCCAGCGGTAACCTAGCAGGAGTCTACGAGCAGTACTTC	CASGNLAGVYEQYF
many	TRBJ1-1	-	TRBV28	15	TGTGCCAGCAGTGAGGTCCAACCTTCCTACACTGAAGCTTTCTTT	CASSEVQPSYTEAFF
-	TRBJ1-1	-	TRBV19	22	TGTGCCAGTCCTTTACATTGGAGTGAATCCCCACCTACGAGCAGCGTCGGCACTGAAGCTTTCTTT	CASPLHWSESPPTSSVGTEAFF
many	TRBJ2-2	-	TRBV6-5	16	TGTGCCAGCAGTTCCATGGCAGGGTGGGACACCGGGGAGCTGTTTTTT	CASSSMAGWDTGELFF
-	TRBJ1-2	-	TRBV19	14	TGTGCCAGTAGTATAGCGGACAGCTGCTATGGCTACACCTTC	CASSIADSCYGYTF
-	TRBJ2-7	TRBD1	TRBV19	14	TGTGCCAGTAGTATAGGACAGGGGCCGCACGAGCAGTACTTC	CASSIGQGPHEQYF
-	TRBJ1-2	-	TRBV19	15	TGTGCCAGTAGTGGAGGACGGCTAGGAGACTATGGCTACACCTTC	CASSGGRLGDYGYTF
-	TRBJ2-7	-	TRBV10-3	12	TGTGCCATCAGTGAGAAGTCCTACGAGCAGTACTTC	CAISEKSYEQYF
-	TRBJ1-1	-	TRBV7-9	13	TGTGCCAGCAGCCAACAGGGTAGCGCTGAAGCTTTCTTT	CASSQQGSAEAFF
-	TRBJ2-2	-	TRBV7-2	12	TGTGCCAGCAGCTTAGGAGACAGGGAGCTGTTTTTT	CASSLGDRELFF
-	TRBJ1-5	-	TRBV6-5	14	TGTGCCAGCAGTCAGGGTGATAGCAATCAGCCCCAGCATTTT	CASSQGDSNQPQHF
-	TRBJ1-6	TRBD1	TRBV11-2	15	TGTGCCAGCAGCCGCAAACAGGGGAACAATTCACCCCTCCACTTT	CASSRKQGNNSPLHF
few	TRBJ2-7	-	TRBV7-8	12	TGTGCCAGCAGCCGGAGTGTTGTCGAGCAGTACTTC	CASSRSVVEQYF
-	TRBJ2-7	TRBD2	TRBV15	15	TGTGCCACCAGCAGAGATGAAGTAGCGGGAGTAGGGCAGTACTTC	CATSRDEVAGVGQYF
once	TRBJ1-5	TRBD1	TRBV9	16	TGTGCCAGCAGCGTAGCGGACAGGGGGAAGCATCAGCCCCAGCATTTT	CASSVADRGKHQPQHF
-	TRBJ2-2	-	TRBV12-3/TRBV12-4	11	TGTGCCAGCACCCAGGACGGGGAGCTGTTTTTT	CASTQDGELFF
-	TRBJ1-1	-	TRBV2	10	TGTGCCAGCGCAGGACAGCAAGCTTTCTTT	CASAGQQAFF
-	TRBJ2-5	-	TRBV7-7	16	TGTGCTAGCAGCTCCCGTACGGACCCCAGCGCGGAGACCCAGTACTTC	CASSSRTDPSAETQYF
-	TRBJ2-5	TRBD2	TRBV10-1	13	TGTGCCATCGGACGGGGGGGCAGAGAGACCCAGTACTTC	CAIGRGGRETQYF
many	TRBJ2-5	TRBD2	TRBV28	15	TGTGCCAGCAATTCGCTAGCGGGGGGGCCAGAGACCCAGTACTTC	CASNSLAGGPETQYF
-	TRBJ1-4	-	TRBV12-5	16	TGTGCTAGTGGTTTGGTAGGGCAGGCGGGAGGGGAAAAACTGTTTTTT	CASGLVGQAGGEKLFF
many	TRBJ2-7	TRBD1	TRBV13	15	TGTGCCAGCAGCTTCCACGGGACAGGGGAGAGCGAGCAGTACTTC	CASSFHGTGESEQYF
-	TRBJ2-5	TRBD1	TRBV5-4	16	TGTGCCAGCAGCGGGAAGGACAGGGGGGGTGAAGAGACCCAGTACTTC	CASSGKDRGGEETQYF
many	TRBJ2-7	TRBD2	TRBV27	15	TGTGCCAGCAGTCAAGCTAGCGGGGGGGCTTACGAGCAGTACTTC	CASSQASGGAYEQYF
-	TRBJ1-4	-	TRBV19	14	TGTGCCAGTACCCTCCCGGGACGGGGTGAAAAACTGTTTTTT	CASTLPGRGEKLFF
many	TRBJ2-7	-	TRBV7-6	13	TGTGCCAGCAGCCCTAGCCAGGGCTACGAGCAGTACTTC	CASSPSQGYEQYF
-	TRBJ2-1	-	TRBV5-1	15	TGCGCCAGCAGCTTGGCGGTGGGGGTGTACAATGAGCAGTTCTTC	CASSLAVGVYNEQFF
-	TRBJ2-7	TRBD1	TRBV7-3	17	TGTGCCAGCAGCTACTTGGAGAGGGGGCGTCCGTCCTACGAGCAGTACTTC	CASSYLERGRPSYEQYF
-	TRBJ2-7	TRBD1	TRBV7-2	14	TGTGCCAGCAGTCGGGACAGGCGGGCTTACGAGCAGTACTTC	CASSRDRRAYEQYF
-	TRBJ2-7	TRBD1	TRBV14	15	TGTGCCAGCAGCCAAGGACAGGGGTGGACTTACGAGCAGTACTTC	CASSQGQGWTYEQYF
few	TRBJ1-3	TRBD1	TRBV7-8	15	TGTGCCAGCAGCCCAGGGACAGGGGGCGTAAACACCATATATTTT	CASSPGTGGVNTIYF
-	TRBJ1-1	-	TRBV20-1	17	TGCAGTGCTAGAGATAGCCGGGGGCGATACGTGAACACTGAAGCTTTCTTT	CSARDSRGRYVNTEAFF
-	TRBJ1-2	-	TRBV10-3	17	TGTGCCATCAGTGAGTCGATTAGGGTCGGGGCTGGGAATGGCTACACCTTC	CAISESIRVGAGNGYTF
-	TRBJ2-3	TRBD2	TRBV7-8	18	TGTGCCAGCAGCTTAGAATCTGATTGGGGACTAGTTCCAGATACGCAGTATTTT	CASSLESDWGLVPDTQYF
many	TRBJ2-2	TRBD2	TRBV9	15	TGTGCCAGCAGCGCCGGGGGGGGGTCCGTCTGGGAGCTGTTTTTT	CASSAGGGSVWELFF
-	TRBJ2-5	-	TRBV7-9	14	TGTGCCAGCAGCTCGCCAGGGGACCAAGAGACCCAGTACTTC	CASSSPGDQETQYF
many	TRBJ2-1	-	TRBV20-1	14	TGCAGTGGGAGGTCAGGGGCCCGAGGCAATGAGCAGTTCTTC	CSGRSGARGNEQFF
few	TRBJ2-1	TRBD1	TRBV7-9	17	TGTGCCAGCAGCCATTTGGGACAGTCGTACTCCTACAATGAGCAGTTCTTC	CASSHLGQSYSYNEQFF
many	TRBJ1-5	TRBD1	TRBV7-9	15	TGTGCCAGCAGCTGGGGACAGGGGATCAATCAGCCCCAGCATTTT	CASSWGQGINQPQHF
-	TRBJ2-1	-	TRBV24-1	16	TGTGCCACCAGTGATCAGGGGCAGGGGCTTGACAATGAGCAGTTCTTC	CATSDQGQGLDNEQFF